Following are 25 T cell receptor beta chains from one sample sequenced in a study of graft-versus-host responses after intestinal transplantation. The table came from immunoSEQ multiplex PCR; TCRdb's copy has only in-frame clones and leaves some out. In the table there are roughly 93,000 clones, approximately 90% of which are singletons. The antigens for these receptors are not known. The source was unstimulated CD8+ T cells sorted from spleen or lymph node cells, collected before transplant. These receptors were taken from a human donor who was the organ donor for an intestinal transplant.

CDR3 in amino acids: CASSPGRYNEQFF. Here the CDR3 DNA reads TGCGCCAGCAGCCCGGGTCGATACAATGAGCAGTTCTTC. V is TRBV4-3 and J is TRBJ2-1; D not resolved. V lost 4 bases and J lost 4, with 8 bases in between. This CDR3 has 13 residues. Germline V gene lookup returns CDR1 LGHNA and CDR2 YSLEER.

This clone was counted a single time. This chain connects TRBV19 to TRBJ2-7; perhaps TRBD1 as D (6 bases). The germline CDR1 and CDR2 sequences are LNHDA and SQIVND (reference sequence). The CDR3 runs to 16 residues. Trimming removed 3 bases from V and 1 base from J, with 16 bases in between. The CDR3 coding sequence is TGTGCCAGTAGTATGGCGGACAGAGACCCGTCCTACGAGCAGTACTTC. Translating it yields CASSMADRDPSYEQYF.

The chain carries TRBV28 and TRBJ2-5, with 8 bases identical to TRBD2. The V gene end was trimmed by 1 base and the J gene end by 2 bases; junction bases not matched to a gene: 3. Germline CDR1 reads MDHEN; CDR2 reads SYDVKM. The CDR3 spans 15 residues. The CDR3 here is CASSLLGGGQETQYF. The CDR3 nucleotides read TGTGCCAGCAGTTTATTAGGCGGGGGGCAAGAGACCCAGTACTTC. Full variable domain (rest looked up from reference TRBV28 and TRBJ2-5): DVKVTQSSRYLVKRTGEKVFLECVQDMDHENMFWYRQDPGLGLRLIYFSYDVKMKEKGDIPEGYSVSREKKERFSLILESASTNQTSMYLCASSLLGGGQETQYFGPGTRLLVL.

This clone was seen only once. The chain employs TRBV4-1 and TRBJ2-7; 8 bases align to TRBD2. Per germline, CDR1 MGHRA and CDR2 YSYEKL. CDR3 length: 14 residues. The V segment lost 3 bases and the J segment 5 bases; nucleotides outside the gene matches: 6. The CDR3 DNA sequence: TGCGCCAGCAGCCAGGGACTAGGGACCCACGAGCAGTACTTC. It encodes CASSQGLGTHEQYF.

Written as DNA, the CDR3 is TGTGCCAGCTCACCACTAACGGGGAAGGCTAGGGAGACCCAGTACTTC. Translation: CASSPLTGKARETQYF. V usage is TRBV18 and J usage is TRBJ2-5; possibly TRBD2 for D (5 bases). The CDR3 consists of 16 residues. The germline V gene encodes CDR1 KGHSH and CDR2 LQKENI. The germline V and J ends were trimmed by 1 base and 5 bases, with 17 bases remaining between them.

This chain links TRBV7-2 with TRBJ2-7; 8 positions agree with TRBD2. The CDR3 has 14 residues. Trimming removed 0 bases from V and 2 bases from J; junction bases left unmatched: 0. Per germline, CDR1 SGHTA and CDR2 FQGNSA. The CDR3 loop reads CASSLALAAYEQYF. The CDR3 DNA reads TGTGCCAGCAGCTTAGCACTAGCGGCCTACGAGCAGTACTTC.

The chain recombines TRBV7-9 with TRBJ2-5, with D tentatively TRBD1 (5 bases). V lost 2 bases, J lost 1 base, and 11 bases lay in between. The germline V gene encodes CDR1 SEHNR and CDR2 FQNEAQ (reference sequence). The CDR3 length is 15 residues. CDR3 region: CASSLLGAGQETQYF. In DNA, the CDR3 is TGTGCCAGCAGCTTATTAGGGGCAGGCCAAGAGACCCAGTACTTC. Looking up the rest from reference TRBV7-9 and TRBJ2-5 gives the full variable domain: DTGVSQNPRHKITKRGQNVTFRCDPISEHNRLYWYRQTLGQGPEFLTYFQNEAQLEKSRLLSDRFSAERPKGSFSTLEIQRTEQGDSAMYLCASSLLGAGQETQYFGPGTRLLVL.

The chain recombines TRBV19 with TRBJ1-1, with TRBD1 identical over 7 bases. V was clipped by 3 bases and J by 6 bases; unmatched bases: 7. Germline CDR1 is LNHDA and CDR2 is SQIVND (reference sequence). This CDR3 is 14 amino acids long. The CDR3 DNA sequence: TGTGCCAGTAGTATGAGACAGGGCTGGGCTGAAGCTTTCTTT. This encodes CASSMRQGWAEAFF.

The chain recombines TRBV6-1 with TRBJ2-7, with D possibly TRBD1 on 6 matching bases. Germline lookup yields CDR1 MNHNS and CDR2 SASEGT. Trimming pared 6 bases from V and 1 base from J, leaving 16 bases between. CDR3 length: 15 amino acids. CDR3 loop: CASSFGIGQSYEQYF. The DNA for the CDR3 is TGTGCCAGCAGCTTTGGAATAGGACAGTCCTACGAGCAGTACTTC.

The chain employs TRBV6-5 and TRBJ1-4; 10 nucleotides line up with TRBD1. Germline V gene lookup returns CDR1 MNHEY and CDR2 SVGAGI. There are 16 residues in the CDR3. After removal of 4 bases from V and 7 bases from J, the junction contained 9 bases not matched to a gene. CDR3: CASSSAAGTGVEKLFF. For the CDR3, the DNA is TGTGCCAGCAGTTCCGCGGCCGGGACAGGGGTTGAAAAACTGTTTTTT.

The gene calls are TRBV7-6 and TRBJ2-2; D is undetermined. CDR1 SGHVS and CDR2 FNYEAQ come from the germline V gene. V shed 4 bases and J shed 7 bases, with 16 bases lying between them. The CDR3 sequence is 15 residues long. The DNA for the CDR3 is TGTGCCAGCAGCTCCCCTTCAGGAAAGGACGGGGAGCTGTTTTTT. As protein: CASSSPSGKDGELFF.

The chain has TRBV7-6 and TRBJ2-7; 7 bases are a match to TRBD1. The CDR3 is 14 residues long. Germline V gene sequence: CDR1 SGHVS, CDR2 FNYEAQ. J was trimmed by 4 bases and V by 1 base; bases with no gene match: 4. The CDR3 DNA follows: TGTGCCAGCAGCTTAGATTCAGGGGGATACGAGCAGTACTTC. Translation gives CASSLDSGGYEQYF.

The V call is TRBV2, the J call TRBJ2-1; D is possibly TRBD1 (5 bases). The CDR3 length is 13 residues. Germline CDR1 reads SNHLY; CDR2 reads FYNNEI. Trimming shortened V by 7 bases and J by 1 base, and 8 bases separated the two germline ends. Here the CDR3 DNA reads TGTGCCAGCAAGCCAGGGTCCTACAATGAGCAGTTCTTC. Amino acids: CASKPGSYNEQFF.

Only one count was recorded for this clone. CDR3 in amino acids: CAINRGGGPNEQFF. For the CDR3, the DNA is TGTGCCATAAATCGCGGGGGGGGGCCCAATGAGCAGTTCTTC. The chain carries TRBV10-3 and TRBJ2-1; 9 bases are a match to TRBD2. From germline, CDR1 is ENHRY and CDR2 SYGVKD. V lost 9 bases to trimming and J lost 6 bases; unmatched junction nucleotides: 9. This CDR3 is 14 amino acids long.

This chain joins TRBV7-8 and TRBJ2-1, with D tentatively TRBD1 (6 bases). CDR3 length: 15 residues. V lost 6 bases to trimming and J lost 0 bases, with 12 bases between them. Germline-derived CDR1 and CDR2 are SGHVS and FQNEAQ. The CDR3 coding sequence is TGTGCCAGCAGTCCTCTAGGGGGCTCCTACAATGAGCAGTTCTTC. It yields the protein CASSPLGGSYNEQFF.

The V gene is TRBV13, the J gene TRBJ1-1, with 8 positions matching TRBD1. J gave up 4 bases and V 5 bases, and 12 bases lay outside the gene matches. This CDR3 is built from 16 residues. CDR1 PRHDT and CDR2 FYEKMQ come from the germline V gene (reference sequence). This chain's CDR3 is CASSQKGQGWGTEAFF. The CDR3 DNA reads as TGTGCCAGCAGCCAGAAAGGACAGGGATGGGGCACTGAAGCTTTCTTT.

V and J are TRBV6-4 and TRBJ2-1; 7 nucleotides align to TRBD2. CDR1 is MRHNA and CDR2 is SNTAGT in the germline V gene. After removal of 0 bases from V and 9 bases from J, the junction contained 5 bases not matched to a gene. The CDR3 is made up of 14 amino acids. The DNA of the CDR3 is TGTGCCAGCAGTGACTCGGGTGGGGGGGGTGAGCAGTTCTTC. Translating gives CASSDSGGGGEQFF.

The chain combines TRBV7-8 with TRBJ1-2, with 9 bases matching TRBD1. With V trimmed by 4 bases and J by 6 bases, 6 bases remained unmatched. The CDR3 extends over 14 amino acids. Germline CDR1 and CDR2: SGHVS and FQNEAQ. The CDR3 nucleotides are TGTGCCAGCAGCTCCCTGGGACAGGGAGATGGCTACACCTTC. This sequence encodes CASSSLGQGDGYTF.

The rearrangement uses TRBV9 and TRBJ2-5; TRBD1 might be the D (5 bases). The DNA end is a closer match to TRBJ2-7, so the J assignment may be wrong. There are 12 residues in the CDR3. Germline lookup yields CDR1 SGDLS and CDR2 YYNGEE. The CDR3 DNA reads TGTGCCAGCAGCTCAGGGATGGGCGAGCAGTACTTC. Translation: CASSSGMGEQYF.

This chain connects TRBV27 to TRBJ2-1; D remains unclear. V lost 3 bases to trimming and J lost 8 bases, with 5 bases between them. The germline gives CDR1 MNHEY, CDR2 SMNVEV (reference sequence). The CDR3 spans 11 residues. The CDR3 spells CASSFLDEQFF. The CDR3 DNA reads TGTGCCAGCAGTTTCCTCGATGAGCAGTTCTTC.

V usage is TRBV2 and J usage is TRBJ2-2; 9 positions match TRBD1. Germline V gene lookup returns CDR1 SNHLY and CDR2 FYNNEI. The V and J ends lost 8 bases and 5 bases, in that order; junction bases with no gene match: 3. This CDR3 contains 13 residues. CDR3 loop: CASGTGRTGELFF. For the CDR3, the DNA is TGTGCCAGCGGGACAGGGAGGACCGGGGAGCTGTTTTTT.

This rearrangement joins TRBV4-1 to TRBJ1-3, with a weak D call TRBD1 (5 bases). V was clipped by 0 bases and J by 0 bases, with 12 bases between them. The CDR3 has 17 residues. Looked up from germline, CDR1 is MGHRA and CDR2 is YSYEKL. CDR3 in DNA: TGCGCCAGCAGCCAAGACGACAGCAGCTTCTCTGGAAACACCATATATTTT. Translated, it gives CASSQDDSSFSGNTIYF.

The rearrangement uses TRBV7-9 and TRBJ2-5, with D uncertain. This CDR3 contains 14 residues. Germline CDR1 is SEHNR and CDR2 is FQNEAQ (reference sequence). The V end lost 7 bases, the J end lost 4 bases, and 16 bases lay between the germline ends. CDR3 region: CASTGLQRSETQYF. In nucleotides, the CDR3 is TGTGCCAGCACCGGCCTCCAGAGGTCAGAGACCCAGTACTTC.

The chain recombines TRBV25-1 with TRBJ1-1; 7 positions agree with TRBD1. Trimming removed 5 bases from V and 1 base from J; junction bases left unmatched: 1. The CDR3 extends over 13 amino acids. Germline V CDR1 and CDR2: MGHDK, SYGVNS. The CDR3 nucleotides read TGTGCCAGCAGTTGGACAGGGAACACTGAAGCTTTCTTT. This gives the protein CASSWTGNTEAFF.

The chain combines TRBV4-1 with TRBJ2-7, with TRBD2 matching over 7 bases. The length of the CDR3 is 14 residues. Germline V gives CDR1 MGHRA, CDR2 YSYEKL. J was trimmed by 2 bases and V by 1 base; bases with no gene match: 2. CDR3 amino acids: CASSQGGGPYEQYF. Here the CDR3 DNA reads TGCGCCAGCAGCCAAGGGGGGGGACCCTACGAGCAGTACTTC.